These 30 T cell receptor beta chains originate from one sample sequenced in a study of T-cell reconstitution after alpha-beta-depleted transplantation in children. Unique molecular identifiers were built into the TCRbeta library. TCRdb itself ran the PCR reads through MiXCR, one entry per CDR3 protein. The table shows about 98,000 distinct CDR3 sequences, with roughly 7.1% occurring only once. The sample consisted of PBMCs, taken before TCRalphabeta/CD19-depleted stem cell transplant. The receptor source for this set is a boy between 2 and 10 years old with acute lymphoblastic leukemia, due to receive a stem cell transplant.

This clonotype showed up just a few times. The rearrangement links TRBV11-2 to TRBJ2-5, with a weak D call TRBD2 (5 bases). The CDR3 is 16 amino acids. Germline-derived CDR1 and CDR2 are SGHAT and FQNNGV. The V end was cut by 0 bases, the J end by 1 base, with 12 bases between. The CDR3 sequence: CASSLDNGLFQETQYF. CDR3 nucleotides: TGTGCCAGCAGCTTAGATAACGGACTTTTCCAAGAGACCCAGTACTTC.

This clonotype was picked up many times. This sequence joins TRBV5-6 and TRBJ2-5; D unclear. Germline V gene data show CDR1 as SGHDT and CDR2 as YYEEEE. The V end was cut by 2 bases, the J end by 0 bases, with 5 bases between. This CDR3 contains 13 residues. CDR3 protein: CASSFKNQETQYF. The CDR3, as DNA: TGTGCCAGCAGCTTTAAGAACCAAGAGACCCAGTACTTC.

This clonotype was detected ten times or more. This sequence joins TRBV5-1 and TRBJ2-3; TRBD2 agrees at 11 bases. The germline gives CDR1 SGHRS, CDR2 YFSETQ. The V and J ends lost 4 bases and 0 bases, in that order; junction bases with no gene match: 7. This CDR3 region has 17 residues. The CDR3 DNA follows: TGCGCCAGCAGCCCCTCACTAGCGGGGGCCAGCACAGATACGCAGTATTTT. Encoded protein: CASSPSLAGASTDTQYF. Full variable domain (missing parts from reference TRBV5-1 and TRBJ2-3): KAGVTQTPRYLIKTRGQQVTLSCSPISGHRSVSWYQQTPGQGLQFLFEYFSETQRNKGNFPGRFSGRQFSNSRSEMNVSTLELGDSALYLCASSPSLAGASTDTQYFGPGTRLTVL.

The chain couples TRBV15 to TRBJ1-1; unclear D gene. This CDR3 contains 14 residues. Trimming took 0 bases from V and 3 from J, leaving 8 bases between them. Germline loops: CDR1 LNHNV, CDR2 YYDKDF (reference sequence). CDR3 nucleotide sequence: TGTGCCACCAGCAGAGATGAGGAGTACACTGAAGCTTTCTTT. Translated, it gives CATSRDEEYTEAFF.

This clonotype was seen repeatedly, ten times or more. This sequence joins TRBV6-5 and TRBJ2-1, with a weak D call TRBD2 (6 bases). Trimming shortened V by 4 bases and J by 7 bases, and 11 bases separated the two germline ends. The germline gives CDR1 MNHEY, CDR2 SVGAGI. The CDR3 is 13 amino acids. CDR3 in amino acids: CASSWGDLNEQFF. CDR3 nucleotides: TGTGCCAGCAGTTGGGGGGACCTGAATGAGCAGTTCTTC.

The chain joins TRBV3-1 to TRBJ1-2; 7 bases align to TRBD1. CDR1 and CDR2 (germline): LGHDT, YNNKEL (reference sequence). V shed 5 bases, J shed 4 bases, and the junction held 16 bases outside the gene matches. The CDR3 spans 17 residues. The CDR3 region is CASSTPGDSIPFYGYTF. The CDR3 nucleotides read TGTGCCAGCAGCACCCCTGGGGACAGCATTCCGTTCTATGGCTACACCTTC.

This clonotype was seen at least ten times. This sequence joins TRBV4-1 and TRBJ2-5, with unresolved D. This CDR3 is built from 15 residues. V lost 0 bases and J 7 bases, leaving 15 bases between the germline ends. The germline V gene has CDR1 MGHRA and CDR2 YSYEKL. The CDR3 DNA is TGCGCCAGCAGCCAAGATCCACGTCCCCCGAGGACCCAGTACTTC. Translating it yields CASSQDPRPPRTQYF.

The chain is built from TRBV9 and TRBJ2-5; TRBD1 is a possible D gene (6 bases). The CDR3 extends over 14 amino acids. CDR1 and CDR2 from the germline V gene are SGDLS and YYNGEE. V was pared by 0 bases and J by 5 bases, with 11 bases between. CDR3 DNA sequence: TGTGCCAGCAGCGTAGACGTGGGGGCTGAGACCCAGTACTTC. Its protein product is CASSVDVGAETQYF.

This clonotype was seen repeatedly, ten times or more. The chain couples TRBV5-8 to TRBJ2-2, with 8 bases fitting TRBD1. The germline V gene has CDR1 SGHTS and CDR2 YDEGEE. This CDR3 is built from 15 residues. J lost 4 bases, V lost 4 bases, and 6 bases had no gene match. The chain's CDR3 is CASSRGQGPTGELFF. The CDR3 coding sequence is TGTGCCAGCAGCCGCGGACAGGGTCCCACCGGGGAGCTGTTTTTT. Together with reference TRBV5-8 and TRBJ2-2, the CDR3 gives the full variable domain: EAGVTQSPTHLIKTRGQQATLRCSPISGHTSVYWYQQALGLGLQFLLWYDEGEERNRGNFPPRFSGRQFPNYSSELNVNALELEDSALYLCASSRGQGPTGELFFGEGSRLTVL.

This clonotype was observed at least ten times. This chain connects TRBV12-3 or TRBV12-4 to TRBJ1-5; no clear D. Trimming took off 2 bases at V and 0 bases at J, with 8 bases between the two ends. The CDR3 is 15 amino acids. This CDR3 is CASSLYADSNQPQHF. The CDR3 nucleotides read TGTGCCAGCAGTTTATACGCAGATAGCAATCAGCCCCAGCATTTT.

The CDR3 DNA reads TGTGCCAGCAGCTTAAATTGGGAAGCCAATGAGCAGTTCTTC. Its translation: CASSLNWEANEQFF. V gene TRBV7-2 combines with J gene TRBJ2-1; D not certain. Germline values: CDR1 SGHTA, CDR2 FQGNSA. The CDR3 is made up of 14 amino acids. Trimming took 2 bases from V and 6 from J, leaving 11 bases between them.

The chain uses TRBV20-1 and TRBJ1-6; D is perhaps TRBD1 (6 bases). Looked up from germline, CDR1 is DFQATT and CDR2 is SNEGSKA (reference sequence). The ends were cut back, 5 bases at V and 0 bases at J, with 23 bases in the middle. The CDR3 extends over 19 amino acids. CDR3: CSARGGVTGRSSYNSPLHF. The CDR3 region has the DNA TGCAGTGCTCGGGGGGGGGTTACAGGGCGGAGCTCCTATAATTCACCCCTCCACTTT.

This clonotype has ten or more counts. One end of the junction is discordant with germline, which a read error may explain. The V gene is TRBV12-3 or TRBV12-4, the J gene TRBJ2-2; 12 positions match TRBD2. This CDR3 contains 17 residues. The DNA for the CDR3 is TGTGCCAGCAGTCCGACTAGCGGGGGCCCTAACACCGGGGACCTGTTTTTT. Its protein is CASSPTSGGPNTGDLFF.

Only a few counts were recorded for this clonotype. The chain recombines TRBV12-3 or TRBV12-4 with TRBJ2-2; unclear D gene. V dropped 2 bases and J dropped 5 bases, with 12 bases sitting between them. This CDR3 comprises 15 residues. CDR3 DNA sequence: TGTGCCAGCAGTTTACGGTCCCTAGGGACCGGGGAGCTGTTTTTT. As protein: CASSLRSLGTGELFF.

CDR3 loop: CSALEVAGGLYEQYF. Here the CDR3 DNA reads TGCAGTGCTCTCGAGGTTGCAGGGGGCTTGTACGAGCAGTACTTC. The V gene is TRBV20-1, the J gene TRBJ2-7, with TRBD1 matching 8 bases. Germline-derived CDR1 and CDR2 are DFQATT and SNEGSKA (reference sequence). The CDR3 consists of 15 residues. The ends lost 5 bases at V and 4 bases at J; junction bases unmatched: 13.

This clonotype has just a few counts. The V call is TRBV5-1, the J call TRBJ2-7; the match to TRBD2 covers 9 bases. This CDR3 is 15 amino acids long. Trimming cost V 0 bases and J 5 bases; bases outside gene matches: 6. Germline-derived CDR1 and CDR2 are SGHRS and YFSETQ. CDR3: CASSLVAGGMNEQYF. CDR3 coding DNA: TGCGCCAGCAGCTTGGTGGCGGGGGGGATGAACGAGCAGTACTTC.

This clonotype showed up just a few times. This chain joins TRBV6-1 and TRBJ2-7, with D perhaps being TRBD1 or TRBD2 (6 bases each). The CDR3 has 18 residues. With 0 bases removed from V and 0 bases from J, the gap between germline ends came to 18 bases. The germline V gene encodes CDR1 MNHNS and CDR2 SASEGT. The CDR3 DNA reads as TGTGCCAGCAGTGAAGCGAACTGGGGGGCAGGCTACTCCTACGAGCAGTACTTC. Protein: CASSEANWGAGYSYEQYF.

V and J are TRBV2 and TRBJ2-7, with D perhaps TRBD1 (5 bases). The ends were cut back, 2 bases at V and 0 bases at J, with 14 bases in the middle. The length of the CDR3 is 16 residues. Per germline, CDR1 SNHLY and CDR2 FYNNEI. The CDR3 is CASSEFDSSFSYEQYF. The CDR3 DNA is TGTGCCAGCAGTGAATTTGACAGTTCCTTCTCCTACGAGCAGTACTTC.

This clonotype showed up just a few times. The chain links TRBV5-1 to TRBJ1-6, with D perhaps matching TRBD1 (6 bases). CDR3 length: 15 amino acids. The V end lost 0 bases, the J end lost 10 bases, and 14 bases lay between the germline ends. Per germline, CDR1 SGHRS and CDR2 YFSETQ. This CDR3 is CASSLEGVEGSPLHF. For the CDR3, the DNA is TGCGCCAGCAGCTTGGAGGGGGTGGAGGGATCACCCCTCCACTTT.

By its share, this clonotype is medium-sized (0.01 to 0.1%). The V and J genes are TRBV24-1 and TRBJ2-3; D is possibly TRBD1 (6 bases). The germline CDR1 and CDR2 sequences are KGHDR and SFDVKD. Trimming cost V 6 bases and J 4 bases, with 16 bases left between them. There are 15 residues in the CDR3. The CDR3 sequence: CATSSAQGGPDTQYF. The CDR3 DNA is TGTGCCACCAGTTCCGCACAGGGCGGCCCAGATACGCAGTATTTT.

This clonotype appeared a few times. The gene calls are TRBV6-2 or TRBV6-3 and TRBJ1-5; no clear D gene. V was pared by 6 bases and J by 2 bases, with 17 bases between. Germline V gene lookup returns CDR1 MNHEY and CDR2 SVGEGT. The CDR3 has 16 residues. DNA for the CDR3: TGTGCCAGCAGGCCGGACTGGAGCGTGGGCAATCAGCCCCAGCATTTT. Protein: CASRPDWSVGNQPQHF.

This clonotype was counted ten times or more. This chain joins TRBV7-6 and TRBJ2-3, with TRBD2 matching 9 bases. After removal of 4 bases from V and 7 bases from J, the junction contained 9 bases not matched to a gene. In germline, CDR1 is SGHVS, CDR2 FNYEAQ. This CDR3 has 15 residues. CDR3 DNA sequence: TGTGCCAGCAGCTCGGGCCGAGCGGGGGGAAATACGCAGTATTTT. As protein: CASSSGRAGGNTQYF.

This clonotype was seen repeatedly, ten times or more. V gene TRBV27 combines with J gene TRBJ2-7; TRBD2 agrees at 7 bases. The ends lost 5 bases at V and 5 bases at J; junction bases unmatched: 9. Germline CDR1 and CDR2: MNHEY and SMNVEV (reference sequence). The CDR3 loop spans 14 amino acids. In DNA, the CDR3 is TGTGCCAGCAGTCCACTAGGACTAGAGGACGAGCAGTACTTC. Its translation: CASSPLGLEDEQYF.

A few counts support this clonotype. This chain links TRBV18 with TRBJ2-7; possibly TRBD2 for D (6 bases). This CDR3 has 15 amino acids. Germline values: CDR1 KGHSH, CDR2 LQKENI. The V and J ends lost 5 bases and 2 bases respectively, with 16 bases between them. Written as DNA, the CDR3 is TGTGCCAGCTCAGGCGTCGGCGGGGCGACCTACGAGCAGTACTTC. It yields the protein CASSGVGGATYEQYF.

This clonotype was recorded at least ten times. The V and J genes are TRBV20-1 and TRBJ1-2; 9 bases match TRBD1. V shed 3 bases and J 3 bases; nucleotides not matched to a gene: 5. This CDR3 contains 14 residues. Germline CDR1 DFQATT, CDR2 SNEGSKA (reference sequence). CDR3 DNA sequence: TGCAGTGCTAGTTTGCGACAGGGGGACTATGGCTACACCTTC. Translation: CSASLRQGDYGYTF.

This clonotype was counted at least ten times. J is TRBJ2-3 and V is TRBV28; TRBD1 might be the D (6 bases). The V gene's germline CDR1 is MDHEN and CDR2 SYDVKM. V gave up 4 bases and J gave up 2 bases, with 13 bases separating them. The CDR3 contains 15 residues. CDR3 amino acids: CASSYPGTYTDTQYF. The DNA of the CDR3 is TGTGCCAGCAGTTATCCCGGGACATACACAGATACGCAGTATTTT.

The gene calls are TRBV12-3 or TRBV12-4 and TRBJ1-5; D is possibly TRBD1 (5 bases). CDR3 length: 15 residues. V was shortened by 6 bases and J by 4 bases, with 16 bases between the two germline ends. CDR3 sequence: CASSLSGGKNQPQHF. The CDR3, as DNA: TGTGCCAGCAGCCTCTCGGGGGGGAAGAATCAGCCCCAGCATTTT.

This clonotype came up many times. The chain employs TRBV7-2 and TRBJ2-3, with D perhaps TRBD2 (5 bases). Looked up from germline, CDR1 is SGHTA and CDR2 is FQGNSA. The V gene lost 1 base and the J gene lost 8 bases, with 7 bases spanning the gap. The CDR3 extends over 12 amino acids. The CDR3 here is CASSLGRGTQYF. Here the CDR3 DNA reads TGTGCCAGCAGCTTAGGCCGGGGTACGCAGTATTTT.

This clonotype has more than one count but fewer than ten. The chain links TRBV28 to TRBJ1-6; 8 bases match TRBD1. Germline values: CDR1 MDHEN, CDR2 SYDVKM. V was clipped by 6 bases and J by 9 bases; unmatched bases: 13. CDR3 size: 16 residues. CDR3: CASRLDRGGFGSPLHF. The DNA of the CDR3 is TGTGCCAGCAGACTCGACAGGGGAGGCTTCGGTTCACCCCTCCACTTT.

This clonotype was found many times. The chain joins TRBV7-8 to TRBJ1-3; D is unclear. CDR3 length: 15 amino acids. V lost 8 bases to trimming and J lost 0 bases, with 14 bases between them. CDR1 is SGHVS and CDR2 is FQNEAQ in the germline V gene. CDR3 residues: CASRRGTSSGNTIYF. CDR3 coding DNA: TGTGCCAGCCGCCGGGGAACAAGCTCTGGAAACACCATATATTTT.